This entry lists 5 T cell receptor beta chains sequenced from one sample in a study of blood T cells in healthy people across ages. A second PCR, run for about 7 to 12 cycles, used a sample-barcoded 5' primer plus a J-beta primer mix. TCRdb reprocessed the 5' RACE reads with MiXCR, giving one entry per CDR3 protein. The data contain a few hundred thousand distinct CDR3 sequences, roughly half of them singletons. The specimen sequenced was blood. These receptors were taken from a man between 60 and 75 years old in good health.

V usage is TRBV6-2 or TRBV6-3 and J usage is TRBJ2-3; possibly TRBD2 for D (6 bases). CDR1 is MNHEY and CDR2 is SVGEGT in the germline V gene. This CDR3 spans 14 amino acids. V lost 6 bases and J lost 3, with 13 bases in between. The CDR3 spells CASRPPGLTDTQYF. CDR3 bases: TGTGCCAGCAGACCCCCGGGACTTACAGATACGCAGTATTTT.

This chain joins TRBV28 and TRBJ2-1; 8 bases fit TRBD2. The CDR3 loop spans 14 amino acids. CDR1 and CDR2 (germline): MDHEN, SYDVKM. V lost 7 bases and J lost 5; bases outside the gene matches: 7. The CDR3 region is CASKTGGVHNEQFF. CDR3 sequence (DNA): TGTGCCAGCAAGACGGGAGGGGTCCACAATGAGCAGTTCTTC.

V gene TRBV27 combines with J gene TRBJ2-6, with a possible D match to TRBD2 (7 bases). Germline CDR1 is MNHEY and CDR2 is SMNVEV (reference sequence). V lost 3 bases and J lost 0, with 15 bases in between. The CDR3 extends over 18 amino acids. The CDR3 DNA is TGTGCCAGCAGTTTGAGGGGGACTACCTACTCTGGGGCCAACGTCCTGACTTTC. It yields the protein CASSLRGTTYSGANVLTF.

The rearrangement links TRBV7-2 to TRBJ2-6, with no clear D. Germline CDR1 and CDR2: SGHTA and FQGNSA. V was clipped by 9 bases and J by 0 bases, with 6 bases between them. The CDR3 is made up of 13 amino acids. This CDR3 is CASQNSGANVLTF. The CDR3 DNA reads TGTGCCAGTCAAAACTCTGGGGCCAACGTCCTGACTTTC.

The chain recombines TRBV7-8 with TRBJ2-1, with D possibly being TRBD2 (6 bases). V was shortened by 1 base and J by 5 bases, with 9 bases between the two germline ends. This CDR3 comprises 14 residues. Germline CDR1 and CDR2: SGHVS and FQNEAQ. Here the CDR3 DNA reads TGTGCCAGCAGCTTAGGCGGGGTAAACAATGAGCAGTTCTTC. Translation: CASSLGGVNNEQFF.